This T cell receptor beta chain was profiled in a study of cytomegalovirus exposure and HLA in healthy donors. The CDR3 spans 13 residues. Per germline, CDR1 MNHEY and CDR2 SVGAGI. V lost 11 bases to trimming and J lost 8 bases; unmatched junction nucleotides: 14. General study points: Per a later analysis, 15,000 to 20,000 TCR beta sequences showed association with HLA alleles at 0.05 false discovery rate. TCR beta V- and J-gene trimming was later associated with a missense DCLRE1C variant. CMV serostatus was the sole immune exposure information available.

With 60 Vbeta and 13 Jbeta primers, the PCR was carried out. Generated by immunoSEQ multiplex PCR, the TCRdb table keeps only in-frame clones and is missing some. The sample lists some 90,000 clones, about 70% occurring once. In the case of this clone: The antigen remains unidentified.

Specimen: PBMCs. This sequence originates from a man in his 60s in good health and CMV-seronegative. The chain recombines TRBV6-5 with TRBJ2-5; 7 bases are shared with TRBD1. The CDR3 coding sequence is TGTGCCGTCTCCCCAGGGGGACAAGGCACCCAGTACTTC. It specifies CAVSPGGQGTQYF.